The source of this TCR beta chain is a study of CD8 T cells in ankylosing spondylitis. As to this clonotype: Its antigen remains unidentified.

Overall study results and limits: Reports say disease-linked clones showed up significantly more in matched ankylosing spondylitis synovial fluid. Among TCR beta sequences, a motif of under ten highly homologous variants appeared characteristic of ankylosing spondylitis blood. Peripheral blood samples showed relatively rare disease-linked clones, and these clones were CD8+.

Trimming took 0 bases from V and 4 from J, leaving 9 bases between them. Per germline, CDR1 LGHDT and CDR2 YNNKEL (reference sequence). This CDR3 is 14 amino acids long. By quantitative 5'-RACE with molecular barcodes, the TCR beta libraries were made. TCRdb fed the 5' RACE reads into MiXCR, producing one record per CDR3 protein. The table has around 430,000 distinct CDR3 sequences, approximately 17% seen once; the top ten hold over 1%. Material: blood, either unsorted or a sorted T cell fraction (not recorded which). The chain is built from TRBV3-1 and TRBJ1-1; D call uncertain. The sequence derives from a male donor with ankylosing spondylitis. CDR3 DNA: TGTGCCAGCAGCCAAGATTGGGATCCCACTGAAGCTTTCTTT. The encoded protein is CASSQDWDPTEAFF.